Below are 26 T cell receptor beta chains sequenced from a single sample in a study of blood T cell repertoires in COVID-19. Measured with immunoSEQ multiplex PCR; TCRdb has only the in-frame clones, and not every one. The sample has over 150,000 clones, roughly 79% seen once; the top ten hold roughly 25%. The specimen was peripheral blood. The source is an older woman with acute or convalescent COVID-19.

Written as DNA, the CDR3 is TGTGCCAGTTCTCTAGCGCCGCCCTACGAGCAGTACTTC. It codes for CASSLAPPYEQYF. The chain combines TRBV19 with TRBJ2-7; D might be TRBD2 (6 bases). V lost 8 bases to trimming and J lost 2 bases, with 13 bases between them. This CDR3 is built from 13 residues. Germline V gene data show CDR1 as LNHDA and CDR2 as SQIVND (reference sequence).

The chain uses TRBV7-9 and TRBJ2-1, with 8 bases that match TRBD2. Germline CDR1 SEHNR, CDR2 FQNEAQ (reference sequence). V shed 7 bases and J 9 bases; nucleotides not matched to a gene: 14. The CDR3 extends over 15 amino acids. The CDR3 nucleotides read TGTGCCAGCATCAAATCCGGGACTAGTAGCGGTGAGCAGTTCTTC. Translated, it gives CASIKSGTSSGEQFF.

The chain couples TRBV7-3 to TRBJ2-3; 12 bases map to TRBD2. After removal of 5 bases from V and 8 bases from J, the junction contained 11 bases not matched to a gene. The CDR3 is 16 amino acids. CDR1 is SGHTA, CDR2 FQGTGA, per germline. Here the CDR3 DNA reads TGTGCCAGCAGCCCGGGGACTAGCGGGTTCAGCGGTACGCAGTATTTT. It translates to CASSPGTSGFSGTQYF.

The J gene is TRBJ2-2, the V gene TRBV4-1; 8 bases align to TRBD2. The ends lost 4 bases at V and 1 base at J; junction bases unmatched: 2. CDR1 is MGHRA and CDR2 is YSYEKL in the germline V gene. This CDR3 has 15 residues. CDR3 loop: CASSPSGRNTGELFF. CDR3 DNA sequence: TGCGCCAGCAGCCCCAGCGGGAGGAACACCGGGGAGCTGTTTTTT.

The chain employs TRBV7-9 and TRBJ1-1; 8 bases align to TRBD1. Germline values: CDR1 SEHNR, CDR2 FQNEAQ (reference sequence). This CDR3 region has 15 residues. V lost 3 bases, J lost 1 base, and 4 bases stayed unmatched. This CDR3 is CASSFPTGENTEAFF. The DNA for the CDR3 is TGTGCCAGCAGCTTCCCGACAGGGGAGAACACTGAAGCTTTCTTT. Filled out from reference TRBV7-9 and TRBJ1-1, the complete variable domain reads DTGVSQNPRHKITKRGQNVTFRCDPISEHNRLYWYRQTLGQGPEFLTYFQNEAQLEKSRLLSDRFSAERPKGSFSTLEIQRTEQGDSAMYLCASSFPTGENTEAFFGQGTRLTVV.

The chain combines TRBV19 with TRBJ2-5; maybe TRBD1 (5 bases). Germline CDR1 is LNHDA and CDR2 is SQIVND (reference sequence). The CDR3 covers 14 residues. The V gene lost 3 bases and the J gene lost 4 bases, with 12 bases spanning the gap. CDR3 amino acids: CASSMGRERETQYF. The CDR3 DNA sequence: TGTGCCAGTAGTATGGGCAGGGAAAGAGAGACCCAGTACTTC. Looking up the rest from reference TRBV19 and TRBJ2-5 gives the full variable domain: DGGITQSPKYLFRKEGQNVTLSCEQNLNHDAMYWYRQDPGQGLRLIYYSQIVNDFQKGDIAEGYSVSREKKESFPLTVTSAQKNPTAFYLCASSMGRERETQYFGPGTRLLVL.

The chain couples TRBV10-2 to TRBJ2-7, with 7 bases matching TRBD1. CDR1 and CDR2 from the germline V gene are WSHSY and SAAADI. The ends lost 4 bases at V and 5 bases at J; junction bases unmatched: 5. The CDR3 covers 13 residues. For the CDR3, the DNA is TGCGCCAGCAGTGGGGCGACAGGGAACGAGCAGTACTTC. Protein product: CASSGATGNEQYF.

The chain combines TRBV6-1 with TRBJ2-2, with 10 bases lining up with TRBD2. This CDR3 region has 16 residues. V shed 4 bases, J shed 8 bases, and the junction held 10 bases outside the gene matches. CDR1 is MNHNS, CDR2 SASEGT, per germline. CDR3 coding DNA: TGTGCCAGCAGTGCCCTAGCGGGGGTCACCTCGGGGGAGCTGTTTTTT. This sequence encodes CASSALAGVTSGELFF.

The chain recombines TRBV10-3 with TRBJ2-3; 7 bases fit TRBD2. Germline CDR1 ENHRY, CDR2 SYGVKD. The V gene end was trimmed by 8 bases and the J gene end by 5 bases; junction bases not matched to a gene: 10. This CDR3 spans 14 amino acids. The CDR3 DNA reads as TGTGCCATCGACGAGGGGAGGGCGGGAGATACGCAGTATTTT. The encoded protein is CAIDEGRAGDTQYF.

The rearrangement joins TRBV23-1 to TRBJ1-5, with 8 positions matching TRBD1. TRBV23-1 is an ORF for which the function is uncertain. With V trimmed by 7 bases and J by 0 bases, 14 bases remained unmatched. The CDR3 covers 18 residues. CDR3 sequence (DNA): TGCGCCAGCATCGGGACAGGTATTCTATTTTATAGCAATCAGCCCCAGCATTTT. Residues: CASIGTGILFYSNQPQHF.

The chain employs TRBV3-1 (or the pseudogene TRBV3-2) and TRBJ2-7, with 12 positions matching TRBD2. The CDR3 has 16 residues. V lost 6 bases, J lost 1 base, and 7 bases stayed unmatched. The germline V gene has CDR1 LGHDT and CDR2 YNNKEL (reference sequence). The CDR3, as DNA: TGTGCCAGCAGTCCGGCGCTAGCGGGAGGGTCCTACGAGCAGTACTTC. Translating gives CASSPALAGGSYEQYF.

The rearrangement uses TRBV29-1 and TRBJ2-7; a possible D gene is TRBD2 (5 bases). Germline assignment: CDR1 SQVTM and CDR2 ANQGSEA. Trimming took 4 bases from V and 6 from J, leaving 19 bases between them. CDR3 length equals 14 residues. CDR3 coding DNA: TGCAGCGTTGCTCCTGGTGGGGAGACGGGCGAGCAGTACTTC. Translated: CSVAPGGETGEQYF.

The rearrangement links TRBV2 to TRBJ2-3; 12 bases are shared with TRBD1. The J segment lost 0 bases and the V segment lost 0 bases, leaving 4 bases of the junction unmatched. Germline V gene sequence: CDR1 SNHLY, CDR2 FYNNEI. The CDR3 runs to 18 residues. CDR3 amino acids: CASSEAGQGALSTDTQYF. DNA for the CDR3: TGTGCCAGCAGTGAAGCGGGACAGGGGGCCCTTAGCACAGATACGCAGTATTTT.

This sequence joins TRBV18 and TRBJ1-5; D may be TRBD1 (6 bases). Trimming pared 4 bases from V and 7 bases from J, leaving 17 bases between. The CDR3 is 15 amino acids. CDR1 and CDR2 from the germline V gene are KGHSH and LQKENI. The CDR3, as DNA: TGTGCCAGCTCACAGACAGGAGATTCGGGCCAGCCCCAGCATTTT. Residues: CASSQTGDSGQPQHF.

This clone was counted a few times. The chain carries TRBV2 and TRBJ1-2; 7 nucleotides line up with TRBD1. The CDR3 is 19 amino acids. The ends lost 2 bases at V and 2 bases at J; junction bases unmatched: 17. Germline CDR1 SNHLY, CDR2 FYNNEI. The CDR3 DNA sequence: TGTGCCAGCAGTGAACTAGTCCCCACAGGGGCCTCTCGAAACTATGGCTACACCTTC. The encoded protein is CASSELVPTGASRNYGYTF. Drawing the rest from reference TRBV2 and TRBJ1-2, the complete variable domain is EPEVTQTPSHQVTQMGQEVILRCVPISNHLYFYWYRQILGQKVEFLVSFYNNEISEKSEIFDDQFSVERPDGSNFTLKIRSTKLEDSAMYFCASSELVPTGASRNYGYTFGSGTRLTVV.

The chain is built from TRBV10-2 and TRBJ2-7; 9 positions agree with TRBD2. V lost 2 bases, J lost 4 bases, and 12 bases stayed unmatched. Germline V gene sequence: CDR1 WSHSY, CDR2 SAAADI. The CDR3 totals 17 residues. The CDR3 is CASSETYGSGRPYEQYF. CDR3 coding DNA: TGCGCCAGCAGTGAGACCTACGGTAGCGGGAGACCATACGAGCAGTACTTC.

This chain connects TRBV5-1 to TRBJ1-2; D not resolved. This CDR3 is 14 amino acids long. V was shortened by 4 bases and J by 4 bases, with 14 bases between the two germline ends. Germline CDR1 and CDR2: SGHRS and YFSETQ. CDR3 sequence (DNA): TGCGCCAGCAGCGGAGGTGAAACGGTCTATGGCTACACCTTC. Translation gives CASSGGETVYGYTF.

The chain uses TRBV7-3 and TRBJ2-1, with TRBD1 matching 9 bases. The V gene's germline CDR1 is SGHTA and CDR2 FQGTGA. Trimming took 5 bases from V and 6 from J; bases not matched to a gene: 8. This CDR3 has 15 amino acids. The CDR3 DNA follows: TGTGCCAGCAGCGACGGACAGGGGCGACCCAATGAGCAGTTCTTC. Protein sequence: CASSDGQGRPNEQFF. Based on the CDR3 plus reference TRBV7-3 and TRBJ2-1, the full variable domain is GAGVSQTPSNKVTEKGKYVELRCDPISGHTALYWYRQSLGQGPEFLIYFQGTGAADDSGLPNDRFFAVRPEGSVSTLKIQRTERGDSAVYLCASSDGQGRPNEQFFGPGTRLTVL.

This clone was observed once. The gene calls are TRBV19 and TRBJ2-2; 7 bases are shared with TRBD1. This CDR3 is 15 amino acids long. Trimming took 4 bases from V and 7 from J; bases not matched to a gene: 9. CDR1 LNHDA and CDR2 SQIVND come from the germline V gene (reference sequence). The CDR3 region has the DNA TGTGCCAGTAGTACATCCACAGGGGTCGTCGGGGAGCTGTTTTTT. This gives the protein CASSTSTGVVGELFF.

In its sample, this clone was seen a few times. The rearrangement joins TRBV5-5 to TRBJ1-5; 10 positions match TRBD1. This CDR3 has 16 residues. Looked up from germline, CDR1 is SGHKS and CDR2 is YYEKEE (reference sequence). Losses at the gene ends were 4 bases for V and 9 bases for J; bases not matched to a gene: 13. The CDR3 DNA reads TGTGCCAGCAGCCTCGGGACAGGGGTGGTTAATGGGCCCCAGCATTTT. As protein: CASSLGTGVVNGPQHF.

This clone was counted once. The chain is built from TRBV7-2 and TRBJ2-2, with TRBD2 matching over 12 bases. Germline V gene sequence: CDR1 SGHTA, CDR2 FQGNSA. The CDR3 is 16 residues long. With 2 bases clipped from V and 7 bases from J, the junction kept 5 bases outside the gene matches. In nucleotides, the CDR3 is TGTGCCAGCAGCTTATTTCTAGCGGGAGGGGGCGGGGAGCTGTTTTTT. Protein sequence: CASSLFLAGGGGELFF.

The chain combines TRBV23-1 with TRBJ1-1; D not resolved. TRBV23-1 is an ORF for which the function is uncertain. This CDR3 has 14 amino acids. V was shortened by 4 bases and J by 1 base, with 10 bases between the two germline ends. The CDR3: CASSPREENTEAFF. The CDR3 bases are TGCGCCAGCAGTCCGCGCGAGGAGAACACTGAAGCTTTCTTT.

The V gene is TRBV20-1, the J gene TRBJ1-1, with D possibly being TRBD1 (6 bases). Germline V gene lookup returns CDR1 DFQATT and CDR2 SNEGSKA (reference sequence). V lost 3 bases and J 0 bases, leaving 11 bases between the germline ends. The CDR3 extends over 14 amino acids. The CDR3 DNA sequence: TGCAGTGCTAGTGTACAGGGACTGAACACTGAAGCTTTCTTT. Its protein product is CSASVQGLNTEAFF.

This chain connects TRBV2 to TRBJ2-3; a weak D match, TRBD2 (7 bases). Trimming took 5 bases from V and 2 from J, leaving 11 bases between them. The V gene's germline CDR1 is SNHLY and CDR2 FYNNEI. The CDR3 runs to 14 residues. This CDR3 is CASSQRDITDTQYF. The CDR3 bases are TGTGCCAGCAGTCAGCGGGACATCACAGATACGCAGTATTTT.

This clone has only one observation. The J gene is TRBJ1-2, the V gene TRBV28, with TRBD1 matching 7 bases. V trimming: 8 bases; J trimming: 7 bases; junction bases outside the gene matches: 10. The CDR3 spans 13 residues. CDR1 and CDR2 (germline): MDHEN, SYDVKM. The CDR3 is CASSGTAKGGYTF. DNA of the CDR3: TGTGCCAGCTCCGGGACAGCAAAAGGTGGCTACACCTTC.

This clone was found once. This chain's CDR3 is CAISDRLQGHYGYTF. The CDR3 DNA is TGTGCCATCAGTGACCGCCTACAGGGGCACTATGGCTACACCTTC. The chain recombines TRBV10-3 with TRBJ1-2, with 7 bases that match TRBD1. Germline values: CDR1 ENHRY, CDR2 SYGVKD. J lost 3 bases, V lost 3 bases, and 7 bases had no gene match. CDR3 size: 15 residues.